Listed below are T cell receptor beta chains from one sample, sequenced in a study of cytomegalovirus exposure and HLA in healthy donors. Clones were read by immunoSEQ multiplex PCR, and TCRdb kept only the in-frame ones, dropping some. The sample lists 100,000 to 150,000 clones, 65% to 80% seen once, with 3.5% to 4.5% in the top ten. The sample taken for sequencing was PBMCs. All receptors derive from a human donor in good health. The CDR3 runs from the conserved cysteine through the conserved F or W. The D gene is left open where the match is weak. The size field is filled for only some rows; it gives once, few, many or a size class.

clone_size j_call d_call v_call cdr3_aa cdr3_nt
. TRBJ2-7 . TRBV4-1 CASSQVPTYEQYF TGCGCCAGCAGCCAAGTTCCAACTTACGAGCAGTACTTC
. TRBJ2-5 TRBD2 TRBV11-3 CASSLASGGVDQETQYF TGTGCCAGCAGCTTAGCATCGGGAGGCGTGGACCAAGAGACCCAGTACTTC
. TRBJ1-4 . TRBV6-1 CASSDGGANEKLFF TGTGCCAGCAGTGACGGAGGGGCTAATGAAAAACTGTTTTTT
. TRBJ1-5 TRBD1 TRBV4-1 CASSGQGRGNQPQHF TGCGCCAGCAGCGGACAGGGTCGAGGCAATCAGCCCCAGCATTTT
. TRBJ1-1 . TRBV2 CASSPPRETRDTEAFF TGTGCCAGCAGCCCTCCCCGGGAGACGAGGGACACTGAAGCTTTCTTT
. TRBJ1-1 . TRBV10-3 CAISDRANTEAFF TGTGCCATCAGTGACAGGGCAAACACTGAAGCTTTCTTT
. TRBJ2-5 . TRBV19 CASQGDSGQQYF TGTGCCAGCCAAGGGGACTCTGGGCAGCAGTACTTC
. TRBJ2-7 TRBD1 TRBV5-1 CASSSDRGGHEQYF TGCGCCAGCAGCAGCGACAGGGGTGGTCACGAGCAGTACTTC
once TRBJ1-5 . TRBV21-1 CASSNQGRYSNQPQHF TGTGCCAGCAGCAATCAGGGCAGGTATAGCAATCAGCCCCAGCATTTT
once TRBJ2-6 TRBD2 TRBV19 CASSTHWGTSGSGANVLTF TGTGCCAGTAGTACCCACTGGGGGACTAGCGGGTCTGGGGCCAACGTCCTGACTTTC
. TRBJ2-5 . TRBV6-1 CASSLAAYQGTQYF TGTGCCAGCAGTTTAGCGGCGTACCAAGGGACCCAGTACTTC
. TRBJ2-4 TRBD2 TRBV5-1 CASSSVPGGRGSKNIQYF TGCGCCAGCAGCTCCGTCCCGGGGGGGCGCGGGTCCAAAAACATTCAGTACTTC
. TRBJ1-5 TRBD1 TRBV10-1 CASKTGGNQPQHF TGCGCCAGCAAAACAGGGGGCAATCAGCCCCAGCATTTT
. TRBJ2-1 . TRBV2 CASSVRLVNNEQFF TGTGCCAGCAGTGTACGACTAGTTAACAATGAGCAGTTCTTC
. TRBJ2-7 . TRBV9 CASSVGPTAYEQYF TGTGCCAGCAGCGTAGGTCCTACAGCCTACGAGCAGTACTTC
. TRBJ2-7 . TRBV6-1 CAIRQVDYEQYF TGTGCCATACGACAGGTCGACTACGAGCAGTACTTC